This TCR beta chain derives from a study of blood T cell repertoires in COVID-19. This table comes from immunoSEQ multiplex PCR, and its TCRdb copy is limited to in-frame clones, with some not included. The data show roughly 220,000 clones, 70% to 85% seen once. The specimen was PBMCs or T cells enriched from blood (not recorded which). This TCR came from a middle-aged man who had recovered from COVID-19.

The CDR3 coding sequence is TGTGCCAGCAGTCAAAAGGGGAGCAATCAGCCCCAGCATTTT. Translating gives CASSQKGSNQPQHF. The rearrangement joins TRBV28 to TRBJ1-5; D perhaps matches TRBD1 (5 bases). The germline V gene encodes CDR1 MDHEN and CDR2 SYDVKM. V lost 5 bases, J lost 1 base, and 9 bases lay in between. The CDR3 is 14 residues long.